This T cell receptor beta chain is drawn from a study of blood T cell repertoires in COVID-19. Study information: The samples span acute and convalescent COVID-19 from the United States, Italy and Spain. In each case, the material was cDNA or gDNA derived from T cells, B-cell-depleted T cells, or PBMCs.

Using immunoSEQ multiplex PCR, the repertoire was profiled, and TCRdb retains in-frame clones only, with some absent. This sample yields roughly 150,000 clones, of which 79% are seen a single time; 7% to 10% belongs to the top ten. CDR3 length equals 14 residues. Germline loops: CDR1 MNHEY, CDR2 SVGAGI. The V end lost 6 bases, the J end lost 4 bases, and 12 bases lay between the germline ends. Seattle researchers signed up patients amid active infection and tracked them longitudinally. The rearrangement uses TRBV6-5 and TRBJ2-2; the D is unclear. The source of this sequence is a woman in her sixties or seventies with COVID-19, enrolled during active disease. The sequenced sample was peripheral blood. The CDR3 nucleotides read TGTGCCAGCAGAGTTACGTGGGCCACCGGGGAGCTGTTTTTT. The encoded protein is CASRVTWATGELFF.